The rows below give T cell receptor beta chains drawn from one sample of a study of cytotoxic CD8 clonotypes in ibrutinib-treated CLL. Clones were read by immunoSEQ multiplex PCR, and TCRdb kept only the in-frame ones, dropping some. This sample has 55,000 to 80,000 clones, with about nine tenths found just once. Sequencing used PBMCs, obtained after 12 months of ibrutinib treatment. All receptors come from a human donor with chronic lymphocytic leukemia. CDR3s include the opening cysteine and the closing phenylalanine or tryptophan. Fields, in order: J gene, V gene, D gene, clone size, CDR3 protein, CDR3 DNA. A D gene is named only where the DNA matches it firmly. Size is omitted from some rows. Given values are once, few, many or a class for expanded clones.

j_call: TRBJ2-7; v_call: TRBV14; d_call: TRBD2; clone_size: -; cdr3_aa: CASSQGGLAGGSSYEQYF; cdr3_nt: TGTGCCAGCAGCCAGGGGGGACTAGCGGGAGGGTCCTCCTACGAGCAGTACTTC
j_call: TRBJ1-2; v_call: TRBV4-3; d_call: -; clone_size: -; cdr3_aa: CASSQEYGAVHLRF; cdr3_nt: TGCGCCAGCAGCCAAGAGTACGGCGCAGTTCACCTTCGCTTC
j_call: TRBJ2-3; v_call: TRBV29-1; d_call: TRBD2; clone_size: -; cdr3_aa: CSVKTSGSTDTQYF; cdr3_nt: TGCAGCGTTAAGACTAGCGGTTCCACAGATACGCAGTATTTT
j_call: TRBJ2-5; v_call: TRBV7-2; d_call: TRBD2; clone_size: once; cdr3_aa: CASSRGGGSLETQYF; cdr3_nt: TGTGCCAGCAGCCGTGGAGGCGGGAGTTTAGAGACCCAGTACTTC
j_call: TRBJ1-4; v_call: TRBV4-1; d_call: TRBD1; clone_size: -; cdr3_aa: CASSLRTGLDSVGEKLFF; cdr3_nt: TGCGCCAGCAGCCTTAGGACAGGCTTAGACTCGGTCGGTGAAAAACTGTTTTTT
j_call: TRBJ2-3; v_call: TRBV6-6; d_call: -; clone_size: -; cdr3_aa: CASSYVQGADTQYF; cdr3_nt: TGTGCCAGCAGTTACGTCCAGGGCGCAGATACGCAGTATTTT
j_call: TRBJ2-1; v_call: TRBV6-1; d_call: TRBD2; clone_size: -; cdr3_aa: CASSEGTSGDEQFF; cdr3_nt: TGTGCCAGCAGTGAAGGGACTAGCGGCGATGAGCAGTTCTTC
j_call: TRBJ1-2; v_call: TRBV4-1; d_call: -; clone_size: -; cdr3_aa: CASSDGGGNYGYTF; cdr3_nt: TGCGCCAGCAGCGACGGGGGGGGCAACTATGGCTACACCTTC
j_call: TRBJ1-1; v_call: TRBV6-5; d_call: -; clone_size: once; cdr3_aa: CASSYPGGQTEAFF; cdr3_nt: TGTGCCAGCAGTTACCCCGGGGGGCAAACAGAAGCTTTCTTT
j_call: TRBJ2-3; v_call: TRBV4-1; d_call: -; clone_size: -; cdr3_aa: CASSQELDTQYF; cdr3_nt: TGCGCCAGCAGCCAAGAGCTCGATACGCAGTATTTT
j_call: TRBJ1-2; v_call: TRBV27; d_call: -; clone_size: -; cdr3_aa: CASSPDRLYGYTF; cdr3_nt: TGTGCCAGCAGTCCTGACAGGCTCTATGGCTACACCTTC
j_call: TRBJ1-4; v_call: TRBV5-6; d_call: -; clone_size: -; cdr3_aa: CASSLAYEKLFF; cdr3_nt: TGTGCCAGCAGCTTGGCCTACGAAAAACTGTTTTTT
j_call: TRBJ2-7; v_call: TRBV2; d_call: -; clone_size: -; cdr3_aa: CASSESRYEQYF; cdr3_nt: TGTGCCAGCAGTGAGAGCCGCTACGAGCAGTACTTC
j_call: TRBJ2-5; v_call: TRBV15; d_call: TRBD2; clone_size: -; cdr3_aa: CATSTHLAGGQETQYF; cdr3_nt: TGTGCCACCAGCACCCATCTAGCGGGAGGCCAAGAGACCCAGTACTTC
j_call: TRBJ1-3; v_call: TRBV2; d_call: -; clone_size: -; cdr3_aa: CASTGEGNTIYF; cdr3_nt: TGTGCCAGCACGGGGGAGGGAAACACCATATATTTT
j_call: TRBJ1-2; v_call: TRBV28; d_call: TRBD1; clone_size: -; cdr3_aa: CASSLAGQGEGYTF; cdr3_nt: TGTGCCAGCAGTTTGGCGGGACAGGGAGAAGGCTACACCTTC
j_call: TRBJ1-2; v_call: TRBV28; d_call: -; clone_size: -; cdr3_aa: CASSDYGYTF; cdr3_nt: TGTGCCAGCAGCGATTATGGCTACACCTTC
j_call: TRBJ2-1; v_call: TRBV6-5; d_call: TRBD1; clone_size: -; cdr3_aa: CASSKSLDRVNEQFF; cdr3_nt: TGTGCCAGCTCTAAATCCTTAGACAGGGTCAATGAGCAGTTCTTC
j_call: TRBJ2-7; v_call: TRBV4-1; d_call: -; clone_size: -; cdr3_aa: CASSQFYEQYF; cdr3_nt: TGCGCCAGCAGCCAATTCTACGAGCAGTACTTC
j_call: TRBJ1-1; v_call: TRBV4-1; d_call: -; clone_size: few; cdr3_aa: CASSRDTGGANTEAFF; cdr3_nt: TGCGCCAGCAGCCGGGACACGGGAGGGGCGAACACTGAAGCTTTCTTT
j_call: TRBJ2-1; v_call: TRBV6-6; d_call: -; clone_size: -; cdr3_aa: CASSGAMVYNEQFF; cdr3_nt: TGTGCCAGCAGCGGGGCCATGGTCTACAATGAGCAGTTCTTC
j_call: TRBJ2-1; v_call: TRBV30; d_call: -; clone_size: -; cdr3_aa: CAWSGRDPMPNEQFF; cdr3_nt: TGTGCCTGGAGTGGCCGGGACCCGATGCCCAATGAGCAGTTCTTC
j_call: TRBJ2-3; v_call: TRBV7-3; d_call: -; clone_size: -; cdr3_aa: CASSASRTTDTQYF; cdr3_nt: TGTGCCAGCAGCGCCAGCCGGACCACAGATACGCAGTATTTT
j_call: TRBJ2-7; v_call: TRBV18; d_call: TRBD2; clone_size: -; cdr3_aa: CASSSPGLAAGSSYEQYF; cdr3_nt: TGTGCCAGCTCCTCTCCGGGACTAGCGGCCGGCAGCTCCTACGAGCAGTACTTC
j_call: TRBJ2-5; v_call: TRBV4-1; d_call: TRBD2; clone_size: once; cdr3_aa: CASSQDFTSGLYQETQYF; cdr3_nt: TGCGCCAGCAGCCAAGATTTCACTAGCGGGTTGTACCAAGAGACCCAGTACTTC
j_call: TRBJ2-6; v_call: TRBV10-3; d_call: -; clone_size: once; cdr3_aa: CAIYGGGANVLTF; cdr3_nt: TGTGCCATCTACGGTGGTGGGGCCAACGTCCTGACTTTC
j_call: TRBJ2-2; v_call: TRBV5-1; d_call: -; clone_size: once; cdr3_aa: CASSLAGTGELFF; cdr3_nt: TGCGCCAGCAGCTTGGCCGGCACCGGGGAGCTGTTTTTT
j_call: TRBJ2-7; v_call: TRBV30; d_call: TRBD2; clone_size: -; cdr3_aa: CAWRGLAGPYEQYF; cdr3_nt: TGTGCCTGGAGAGGACTAGCGGGGCCCTACGAGCAGTACTTC
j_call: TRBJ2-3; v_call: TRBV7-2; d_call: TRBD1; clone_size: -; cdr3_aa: CASSMDRVTTDTQYF; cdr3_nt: TGTGCCAGCAGCATGGACAGGGTAACCACAGATACGCAGTATTTT
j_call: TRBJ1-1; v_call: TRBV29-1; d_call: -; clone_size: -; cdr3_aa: CSGAGLTSFF; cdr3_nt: TGCAGCGGTGCTGGGTTGACGTCTTTCTTT
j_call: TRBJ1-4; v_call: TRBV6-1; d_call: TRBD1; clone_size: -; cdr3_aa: CASSEIQGVSTNEKLFF; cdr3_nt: TGTGCCAGCAGTGAAATACAGGGGGTTTCAACTAATGAAAAACTGTTTTTT
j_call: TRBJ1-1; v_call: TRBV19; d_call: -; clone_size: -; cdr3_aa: CASSSTLNTEAFF; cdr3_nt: TGTGCCAGTAGTTCCACCCTGAACACTGAAGCTTTCTTT
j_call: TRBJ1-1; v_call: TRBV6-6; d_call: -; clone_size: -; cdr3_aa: CASSGPMGLIF; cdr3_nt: TGTGCCAGCAGTGGACCCATGGGGCTGATCTTT
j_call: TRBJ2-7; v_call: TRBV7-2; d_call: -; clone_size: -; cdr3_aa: CASSLGASYEQYF; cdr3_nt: TGTGCCAGCAGCTTAGGGGCCTCCTACGAGCAGTACTTC
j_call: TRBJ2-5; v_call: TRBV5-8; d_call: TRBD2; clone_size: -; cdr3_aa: CASSLGGRGTETQYF; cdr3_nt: TGTGCCAGCAGCTTAGGCGGGAGGGGAACCGAGACCCAGTACTTC
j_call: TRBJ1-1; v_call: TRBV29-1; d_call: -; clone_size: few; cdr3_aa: CSVDSEAFF; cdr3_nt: TGCAGCGTCGACAGTGAAGCTTTCTTT
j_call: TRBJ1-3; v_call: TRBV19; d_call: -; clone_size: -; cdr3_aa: CATKPQTSSGNTIYF; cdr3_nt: TGTGCCACTAAACCCCAGACCTCTAGTGGAAACACCATATATTTT
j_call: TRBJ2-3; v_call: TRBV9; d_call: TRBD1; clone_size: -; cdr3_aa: CASSYSRQGRDTQYF; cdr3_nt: TGTGCCAGCAGCTACTCGAGACAGGGGAGAGATACGCAGTATTTT
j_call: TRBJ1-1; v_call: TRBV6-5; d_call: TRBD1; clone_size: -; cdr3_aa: CASSRTRQGSTEAFF; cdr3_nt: TGTGCCAGCAGCCGTACCCGACAGGGAAGTACTGAAGCTTTCTTT
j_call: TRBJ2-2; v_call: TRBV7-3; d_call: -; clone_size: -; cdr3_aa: CASSLNRNTGELFF; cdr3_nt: TGTGCCAGCAGCTTAAACAGGAACACCGGGGAGCTGTTTTTT
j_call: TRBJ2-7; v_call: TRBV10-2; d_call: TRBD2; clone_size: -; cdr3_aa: CAIWTSGAYEQYF; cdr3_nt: TGCGCCATCTGGACTAGCGGCGCCTACGAGCAGTACTTC
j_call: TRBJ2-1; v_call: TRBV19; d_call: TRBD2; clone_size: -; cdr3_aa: CASSPRTSGSNEQFF; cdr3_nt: TGTGCCAGTAGTCCAAGGACTAGCGGGAGCAATGAGCAGTTCTTC
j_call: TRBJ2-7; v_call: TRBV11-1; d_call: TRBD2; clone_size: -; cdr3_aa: CASSRLAGYSYEQYF; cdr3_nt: TGTGCCAGCAGCAGACTAGCGGGATACAGCTACGAGCAGTACTTC
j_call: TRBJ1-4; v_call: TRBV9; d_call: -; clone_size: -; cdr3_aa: CASRAGANEKLFF; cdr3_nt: TGTGCCAGCAGGGCAGGGGCTAATGAAAAACTGTTTTTT
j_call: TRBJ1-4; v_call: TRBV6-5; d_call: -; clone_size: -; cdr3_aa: CASRNSGGKLFF; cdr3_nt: TGTGCCAGCAGAAATTCTGGGGGAAAACTGTTTTTT
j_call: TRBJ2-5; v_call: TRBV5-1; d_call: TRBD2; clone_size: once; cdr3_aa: CASSWGPGLAGQETQYF; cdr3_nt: TGCGCCAGCAGCTGGGGCCCGGGCCTAGCGGGACAAGAGACCCAGTACTTC
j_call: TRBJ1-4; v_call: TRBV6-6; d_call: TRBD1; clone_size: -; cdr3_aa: CASRGSGTAYEKLFF; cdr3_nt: TGTGCCAGCAGGGGCTCCGGGACAGCGTATGAAAAACTGTTTTTT